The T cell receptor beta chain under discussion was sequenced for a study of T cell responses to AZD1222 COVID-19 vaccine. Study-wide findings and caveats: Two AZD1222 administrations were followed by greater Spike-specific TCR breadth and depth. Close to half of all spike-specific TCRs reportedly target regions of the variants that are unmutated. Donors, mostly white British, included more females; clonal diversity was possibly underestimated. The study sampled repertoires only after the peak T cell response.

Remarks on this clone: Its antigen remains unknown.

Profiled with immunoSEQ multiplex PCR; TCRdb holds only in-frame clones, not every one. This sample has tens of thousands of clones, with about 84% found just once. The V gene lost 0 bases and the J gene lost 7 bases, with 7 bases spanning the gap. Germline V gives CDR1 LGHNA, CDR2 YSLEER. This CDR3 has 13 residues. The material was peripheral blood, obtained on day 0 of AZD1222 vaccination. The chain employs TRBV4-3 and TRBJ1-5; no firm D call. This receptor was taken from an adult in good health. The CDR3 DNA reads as TGCGCCAGCAGCCAAGATGCAAGGCAGCCCCAGCATTTT. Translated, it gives CASSQDARQPQHF.